A single sample is the source of the 20 T cell receptor beta chains below, sequenced in a study of cytomegalovirus exposure and HLA in healthy donors. Generated by immunoSEQ multiplex PCR, the TCRdb table keeps only in-frame clones and is missing some. The repertoire includes about 140,000 clones, just under 85% of them detected once, and under 1.5% sits in the top ten. The specimen sequenced was PBMCs. The receptors were sampled from a woman in her thirties in good health and CMV-seronegative.

There are a few counts of this clone. This chain connects TRBV4-1 to TRBJ1-1, with 8 bases matching TRBD1. V lost 1 base to trimming and J lost 11 bases; unmatched junction nucleotides: 6. Germline V CDR1 and CDR2: MGHRA, YSYEKL. The CDR3 length is 13 residues. This CDR3 is CASSQVQGDRAFF. The CDR3 nucleotides read TGCGCCAGCAGCCAAGTACAGGGGGATCGGGCTTTCTTT.

V and J are TRBV6-1 and TRBJ2-1, with D uncertain. The CDR3 spans 14 residues. Germline lookup yields CDR1 MNHNS and CDR2 SASEGT. The V end was cut by 3 bases, the J end by 3 bases, with 9 bases between. The CDR3 sequence: CASSEVTVYNEQFF. The CDR3 coding sequence is TGTGCCAGCAGTGAGGTTACAGTCTACAATGAGCAGTTCTTC.

This chain connects TRBV7-9 to TRBJ1-2; 10 nucleotides agree with TRBD1. Germline V gives CDR1 SEHNR, CDR2 FQNEAQ (reference sequence). Trimming took 1 base from V and 6 from J; bases not matched to a gene: 8. This CDR3 contains 16 residues. Here the CDR3 reads CASSLGDRGREHGYTF. For the CDR3, the DNA is TGTGCCAGCAGCTTAGGGGACAGGGGACGAGAGCATGGCTACACCTTC. The full variable domain, with the rest looked up from reference TRBV7-9 and TRBJ1-2, is DTGVSQNPRHKITKRGQNVTFRCDPISEHNRLYWYRQTLGQGPEFLTYFQNEAQLEKSRLLSDRFSAERPKGSFSTLEIQRTEQGDSAMYLCASSLGDRGREHGYTFGSGTRLTVV.

The J gene is TRBJ1-4, the V gene TRBV4-2; a possible D gene is TRBD1 (6 bases). V lost 4 bases and J lost 3, with 12 bases in between. Germline values: CDR1 LGHNA, CDR2 YNFKEQ. There are 15 residues in the CDR3. The CDR3 sequence is CASSPKSGANEKLFF. The CDR3 bases are TGTGCCAGCAGCCCGAAGTCAGGGGCTAATGAAAAACTGTTTTTT.

V usage is TRBV28 and J usage is TRBJ1-5; possibly TRBD1 for D (5 bases). V lost 8 bases, J lost 9 bases, and 23 bases lay in between. Germline CDR1 MDHEN, CDR2 SYDVKM. This CDR3 spans 15 amino acids. CDR3 loop: CASGRQQVGLWPQHF. For the CDR3, the DNA is TGTGCCAGCGGGCGGCAACAGGTGGGCCTTTGGCCCCAGCATTTT.

J is TRBJ2-2 and V is TRBV4-1; TRBD2 matches 7 bases. Germline V gene lookup returns CDR1 MGHRA and CDR2 YSYEKL. V gave up 4 bases and J gave up 2 bases; unmatched junction bases: 7. The CDR3 consists of 16 residues. The CDR3 DNA is TGCGCCAGCAGCCCCGAGAGGGGACTAAACACCGGGGAGCTGTTTTTT. Protein sequence: CASSPERGLNTGELFF.

This clone was detected only a few times. The gene calls are TRBV9 and TRBJ1-1, with TRBD1 as a possible D gene (5 bases). This CDR3 has 13 amino acids. The V gene lost 0 bases and the J gene lost 8 bases, with 11 bases spanning the gap. Germline V lookup: CDR1 SGDLS, CDR2 YYNGEE. CDR3 in amino acids: CASSVETAGEAFF. DNA of the CDR3: TGTGCCAGCAGCGTAGAAACGGCAGGGGAAGCTTTCTTT.

This chain connects TRBV15 to TRBJ1-4; D is uncertain. The V end lost 6 bases, the J end lost 8 bases, and 7 bases lay between the germline ends. The CDR3 sequence is 11 residues long. Germline V CDR1 and CDR2: LNHNV, YYDKDF (reference sequence). The CDR3 spells CATRANEKLFF. Here the CDR3 DNA reads TGTGCCACCAGGGCCAACGAAAAACTGTTTTTT.

The CDR3 reads CASSSGDRGLYNSPLHF. The CDR3 DNA reads as TGCGCCAGCAGCTCGGGGGACAGGGGGCTCTATAATTCACCCCTCCACTTT. This sequence joins TRBV5-1 and TRBJ1-6; 12 bases match TRBD1. Germline values: CDR1 SGHRS, CDR2 YFSETQ. The CDR3 is 17 residues long. Trimming at V came to 3 bases and at J to 3 bases, leaving 4 bases not matched to a gene.

V and J are TRBV18 and TRBJ1-1, with TRBD1 identical over 9 bases. The length of the CDR3 is 15 residues. The J segment lost 2 bases and the V segment lost 2 bases, leaving 3 bases of the junction unmatched. The germline CDR1 and CDR2 sequences are KGHSH and LQKENI. Here the CDR3 reads CASSPEQGANTEAFF. The CDR3 DNA follows: TGTGCCAGCTCACCAGAACAGGGGGCCAACACTGAAGCTTTCTTT.

V usage is TRBV7-2 and J usage is TRBJ1-2; possible D gene TRBD1, 5 bases. CDR1 and CDR2 from the germline V gene are SGHTA and FQGNSA. The CDR3 contains 14 residues. Trimming removed 5 bases at V and 7 bases at J, with 17 bases between. DNA of the CDR3: TGTGCCAGCAGCCCCGAGTCCTCAAGGGGTGGCTACACCTTC. Its translation: CASSPESSRGGYTF.

The rearrangement links TRBV28 to TRBJ1-3; 7 bases fit TRBD1. The CDR3 is 13 residues long. V shed 11 bases, J shed 0 bases, and the junction held 4 bases outside the gene matches. Germline V gene data show CDR1 as MDHEN and CDR2 as SYDVKM. In nucleotides, the CDR3 is TGTGCCGTCCAGGGGGACTCTGGAAACACCATATATTTT. As protein: CAVQGDSGNTIYF.

This rearrangement joins TRBV19 to TRBJ2-2; 8 bases align to TRBD1. The CDR3 is 16 residues long. V lost 5 bases, J lost 4 bases, and 9 bases stayed unmatched. The germline V gene encodes CDR1 LNHDA and CDR2 SQIVND (reference sequence). CDR3 sequence: CASSATGGRVTGELFF. DNA for the CDR3: TGTGCCAGTAGTGCCACAGGGGGGAGAGTCACCGGGGAGCTGTTTTTT. The full variable domain, with the rest looked up from reference TRBV19 and TRBJ2-2, is DGGITQSPKYLFRKEGQNVTLSCEQNLNHDAMYWYRQDPGQGLRLIYYSQIVNDFQKGDIAEGYSVSREKKESFPLTVTSAQKNPTAFYLCASSATGGRVTGELFFGEGSRLTVL.

The rearrangement uses TRBV7-6 and TRBJ2-3; 9 bases fit TRBD2. Germline V gives CDR1 SGHVS, CDR2 FNYEAQ. V shed 5 bases and J 2 bases; nucleotides not matched to a gene: 8. This CDR3 comprises 16 residues. The chain's CDR3 is CASSRVAGVNTDTQYF. The CDR3 DNA follows: TGTGCCAGCAGCCGAGTAGCGGGGGTGAACACAGATACGCAGTATTTT.

V usage is TRBV15 and J usage is TRBJ1-6, with 11 bases aligning to TRBD1. The CDR3 covers 16 residues. V shed 3 bases, J shed 10 bases, and the junction held 8 bases outside the gene matches. Germline CDR1 and CDR2: LNHNV and YYDKDF (reference sequence). CDR3 in DNA: TGTGCCACCAGCAGGGGGGACAGGGGGACGGAGTCACCCCTCCACTTT. Translating gives CATSRGDRGTESPLHF.

The genes are TRBV18 and TRBJ1-3, with 7 nucleotides matching TRBD1. V dropped 0 bases and J dropped 4; count of bases not matched to a gene: 6. The CDR3 runs 16 residues. Looked up from germline, CDR1 is KGHSH and CDR2 is LQKENI. CDR3 bases: TGTGCCAGCTCACCACCGACAGGGCTGAAGGGAAACACCATATATTTT. It encodes CASSPPTGLKGNTIYF. The complete variable domain, with remaining parts taken from reference TRBV18 and TRBJ1-3, reads NAGVMQNPRHLVRRRGQEARLRCSPMKGHSHVYWYRQLPEEGLKFMVYLQKENIIDESGMPKERFSAEFPKEGPSILRIQQVVRGDSAAYFCASSPPTGLKGNTIYFGEGSWLTVV.

This clone showed up just once. The chain has TRBV18 and TRBJ1-1, with D perhaps matching TRBD1 (6 bases). Germline lookup yields CDR1 KGHSH and CDR2 LQKENI. The CDR3 loop spans 16 amino acids. Trimming left V 6 bases short and J 3 bases short, with 20 bases between. CDR3 region: CASSRLMGALDTEAFF. The CDR3 DNA reads as TGTGCCAGCTCGCGGCTAATGGGGGCCCTGGACACTGAAGCTTTCTTT.

The chain employs TRBV14 and TRBJ2-7, with D possibly being TRBD1 (6 bases). Germline V lookup: CDR1 SGHDN, CDR2 FVKESK. V shed 2 bases and J shed 3 bases, with 11 bases lying between them. This CDR3 is built from 14 residues. The CDR3: CASSQRIGGYEQYF. The CDR3 region has the DNA TGTGCCAGCAGCCAACGAATAGGGGGCTACGAGCAGTACTTC.

The rearrangement links TRBV27 to TRBJ2-1, with 10 bases lining up with TRBD2. The V and J ends lost 6 bases and 3 bases, in that order; junction bases with no gene match: 8. Germline-derived CDR1 and CDR2 are MNHEY and SMNVEV (reference sequence). The CDR3 loop spans 16 amino acids. In DNA, the CDR3 is TGTGCCAGCAGAACATCTAGCGGGGGCCGCTACAATGAGCAGTTCTTC. Its protein product is CASRTSSGGRYNEQFF.

The chain uses TRBV5-1 and TRBJ1-1, with TRBD1 as a possible D gene (5 bases). Germline loops: CDR1 SGHRS, CDR2 YFSETQ. Trimming cost V 0 bases and J 4 bases, with 7 bases left between them. The CDR3 loop spans 13 amino acids. The CDR3 loop reads CASSLAGFTEAFF. The CDR3 DNA reads TGCGCCAGCAGCTTGGCAGGGTTCACTGAAGCTTTCTTT.